Listed below are T cell receptor beta chains from one sample, sequenced in a study of blood T cell repertoires in COVID-19. Here immunoSEQ multiplex PCR was the method, and the copy in TCRdb shows in-frame clones only, minus some. The data hold 200,000 to 250,000 clones, with 86% observed a single time. The source material was peripheral blood. These receptors all come from a woman aged 25 to 39 who had recovered from COVID-19. Each CDR3 is given with its conserved first and last residue. The order of the fields is V gene, CDR3 length, D gene, clone size, J gene, CDR3 protein, CDR3 DNA. The D gene is left open where the match is weak. Rows may omit the clone size; those that give it use once, few, many or a size class.

TRBV10-3	15	TRBD1	.	TRBJ1-3	CAISEPGGLGNTIYF	TGTGCCATCAGTGAACCAGGGGGCTTAGGAAACACCATATATTTT
TRBV6-2/TRBV6-3	13	.	.	TRBJ1-2	CASSTNSPYGYTF	TGTGCCAGCAGCACCAATAGCCCCTATGGCTACACCTTC
TRBV6-5	14	TRBD1	.	TRBJ1-2	CASRRAGGTGGYTF	TGTGCCAGCAGGCGGGCCGGGGGGACAGGAGGCTACACCTTC
TRBV6-2/TRBV6-3	13	.	.	TRBJ1-2	CASSYPANYGYTF	TGTGCCAGCAGTTACCCAGCTAACTATGGCTACACCTTC
TRBV12-3/TRBV12-4	12	.	.	TRBJ2-1	CASSLDTGEQFF	TGTGCCAGCAGTTTAGATACGGGTGAGCAGTTCTTC
TRBV5-1	15	TRBD2	.	TRBJ2-1	CASSLSGDPYNEQFF	TGCGCCAGCAGCTTGAGCGGGGATCCCTACAATGAGCAGTTCTTC
TRBV6-5	13	.	.	TRBJ1-5	CASRNTQGQPQHF	TGTGCCAGCAGAAACACGCAGGGACAGCCCCAGCATTTT
TRBV6-5	15	.	few	TRBJ2-7	CASSPNTWAGHEQYF	TGTGCCAGCAGTCCCAATACTTGGGCAGGTCACGAGCAGTACTTC
TRBV2	15	TRBD1	.	TRBJ2-2	CASRRDRSNTGELFF	TGTGCCAGCAGACGGGACAGGTCGAACACCGGGGAGCTGTTTTTT
TRBV24-1	14	TRBD1	.	TRBJ1-5	CATSDRGDGQPQHF	TGTGCCACCAGTGACAGGGGGGACGGGCAGCCCCAGCATTTT
TRBV6-2/TRBV6-3	16	TRBD2	.	TRBJ2-2	CASSPTSGGASGELFF	TGTGCCAGCAGTCCGACTAGCGGGGGGGCGTCCGGGGAGCTGTTTTTT
TRBV29-1	16	.	.	TRBJ1-2	CSVEGPWGPSNYGYTF	TGCAGCGTTGAAGGCCCTTGGGGGCCCTCAAACTATGGCTACACCTTC
TRBV27	15	.	.	TRBJ1-2	CASTSLQGRNYGYTF	TGTGCCAGCACTTCCCTACAGGGTAGGAACTATGGCTACACCTTC
TRBV19	14	TRBD1	once	TRBJ2-1	CASSRTGMTNEQFF	TGTGCCAGTAGCCGGACAGGCATGACCAATGAGCAGTTCTTC
TRBV9	15	TRBD1	once	TRBJ1-2	CASSGGDSPNYGYTF	TGTGCCAGCAGCGGAGGGGACAGCCCTAACTATGGCTACACCTTC
TRBV3-1/TRBV3-2	15	TRBD2	.	TRBJ2-3	CASSPILAGTDTQYF	TGTGCCAGCAGTCCGATTCTAGCGGGCACAGATACGCAGTATTTT
TRBV5-1	16	TRBD2	.	TRBJ2-3	CASSLAASGGTDTQYF	TGCGCCAGCAGCTTGGCGGCTAGCGGGGGCACAGATACGCAGTATTTT
TRBV10-3	15	.	many	TRBJ2-7	CAISESEAGPYEQYF	TGTGCCATCAGTGAGTCAGAGGCGGGGCCCTACGAGCAGTACTTC
TRBV6-1	16	TRBD2	.	TRBJ2-2	CASSDLAGGRDGELFF	TGTGCCAGCAGTGATCTAGCGGGGGGGCGTGACGGGGAGCTGTTTTTT
TRBV7-2	16	TRBD1	once	TRBJ2-7	CASSRILTGESYEQYF	TGTGCCAGCAGCCGTATCCTGACAGGGGAATCCTACGAGCAGTACTTC
TRBV21-1	16	.	.	TRBJ2-3	CASRRRAPYSTDTQYF	TGTGCCAGCAGACGGAGGGCCCCTTATTCCACAGATACGCAGTATTTT
TRBV7-6	18	TRBD2	.	TRBJ2-1	CASSLVSNHQNMGGEQFF	TGTGCCAGCAGCTTAGTCAGCAATCACCAAAATATGGGGGGGGAGCAGTTCTTC
TRBV2	14	.	.	TRBJ2-5	CASSAGANQETQYF	TGTGCCAGCAGCGCTGGGGCTAATCAAGAGACCCAGTACTTC
TRBV7-6	15	.	.	TRBJ2-5	CASSLGAGPQETQYF	TGTGCCAGCAGCCTCGGGGCGGGACCCCAAGAGACCCAGTACTTC
TRBV10-3	16	TRBD2	.	TRBJ2-5	CAISGSSGGPGETQYF	TGTGCCATCAGTGGTTCTAGCGGGGGGCCGGGAGAGACCCAGTACTTC
TRBV28	14	.	.	TRBJ2-3	CASSKGANTDTQYF	TGTGCCAGCTCAAAGGGAGCGAACACAGATACGCAGTATTTT
TRBV9	12	.	.	TRBJ2-7	CASSDLRGVQYF	TGTGCCAGCAGCGACCTAAGGGGTGTGCAGTACTTC
TRBV7-9	18	TRBD2	.	TRBJ2-5	CASSLAQGTSGARETQYF	TGTGCCAGCAGCTTAGCGCAGGGGACTAGCGGGGCGAGAGAGACCCAGTACTTC
TRBV18	16	.	.	TRBJ1-3	CASSSYSPASGNTIYF	TGTGCCAGCTCATCGTACTCCCCTGCCTCTGGAAACACCATATATTTT
TRBV12-3/TRBV12-4	13	.	.	TRBJ2-1	CASSKEQGTEQFF	TGTGCCAGCAGCAAGGAGCAGGGTACTGAGCAGTTCTTC
TRBV5-1	16	.	many	TRBJ1-6	CASSYRTPATNSPLHF	TGCGCCAGCAGCTACCGGACACCTGCGACGAATTCACCCCTCCACTTT
TRBV27	16	.	.	TRBJ1-6	CASSPLLLSYNSPLHF	TGTGCCAGCAGTCCCTTACTTCTCTCCTATAATTCACCCCTCCACTTT